Presented here are 21 T cell receptor beta chains from one specimen sequenced in a study of blood T cell repertoires in COVID-19 (dated by TCRdb to between 2020 and 2021). Receptor libraries were prepared by the immunoSEQ multiplex PCR assay. TCRdb stores this immuneACCESS table with in-frame sequences only. Part of the clones is absent; in the studies checked, under half of the shortfall reflects unresolved V genes, and no reason is known for the rest. For this sample the table gives 200,000 to 250,000 clones, of which roughly 84% were detected only once. The ten largest clones take up more than 2.5% of the sample. The specimen sequenced was peripheral blood. The receptors originated from a woman aged 30 to 39 who had recovered from COVID-19.

This clone was counted a single time. This CDR3 reads CASSTMSGVTVSTDTQYF. The DNA of the CDR3 is TGTGCCAGCAGCACAATGTCAGGGGTTACCGTTAGCACAGATACGCAGTATTTT. The rearrangement joins TRBV21-1 to TRBJ2-3; TRBD1, the table's D call, lacks a check against the DNA. TRBV21-1 is given as a pseudogene. The length of the CDR3 is 18 residues.

Remarks on this clone: Other DNA variants within this sample encode the same CDR3. The chain has TRBV27 and TRBJ2-2, with D possibly being TRBD1 (5 bases). V was pared by 2 bases and J by 4 bases, with 5 bases between. CDR1 is MNHEY, CDR2 SMNVEV, per germline (reference sequence). This CDR3 contains 13 residues. The chain's CDR3 is CASSLRGTGELFF. The DNA for the CDR3 is TGTGCCAGCAGTTTAAGGGGCACCGGGGAGCTGTTTTTT.

This chain uses TRBV30 with TRBJ2-1; D remains unclear. The CDR3 has 16 residues. CDR1 is GTSNPN and CDR2 is SVGIG in the germline V gene (reference sequence). Trimming stripped 0 bases from V and 0 bases from J, with 12 bases between. The CDR3 sequence: CAWSVNLLSSYNEQFF. CDR3 bases: TGTGCCTGGAGTGTAAATCTTCTGAGCTCCTACAATGAGCAGTTCTTC.

This chain uses TRBV5-6 with TRBJ1-5; 9 bases match TRBD1. CDR3 size: 14 residues. Germline values: CDR1 SGHDT, CDR2 YYEEEE. The V and J ends lost 3 bases and 8 bases, in that order; junction bases with no gene match: 6. The CDR3 loop reads CASSSGTGGEPQHF. CDR3 nucleotide sequence: TGTGCCAGCAGCTCCGGAACAGGGGGCGAGCCCCAGCATTTT.

The chain combines TRBV3-1 (or the pseudogene TRBV3-2) with TRBJ2-1, with TRBD2 as a possible D gene (5 bases). V was trimmed by 1 base and J by 0 bases, leaving 7 bases between them. CDR1 and CDR2 (germline): LGHDT, YNNKEL (reference sequence). The CDR3 consists of 15 residues. The DNA for the CDR3 is TGTGCCAGCAGCCAAGTCGGGGACTCCTACAATGAGCAGTTCTTC. Protein product: CASSQVGDSYNEQFF.

This clone has just a few counts. This chain joins TRBV25-1 and TRBJ2-1, with a weak D call TRBD2 (5 bases). Germline V CDR1 and CDR2: MGHDK, SYGVNS. The CDR3 sequence is 14 residues long. V was shortened by 4 bases and J by 5 bases, with 12 bases between the two germline ends. CDR3 sequence: CASSGRSFHNEQFF. The CDR3 DNA is TGTGCCAGCAGTGGGAGGTCGTTCCACAATGAGCAGTTCTTC.

The chain employs TRBV5-6 and TRBJ2-1, with D possibly being TRBD2 (6 bases). V gave up 0 bases and J gave up 0 bases, with 13 bases separating them. CDR3 size: 17 residues. Germline V CDR1 and CDR2: SGHDT, YYEEEE. The CDR3 nucleotides are TGTGCCAGCAGCTTGGTTTATAGCGGAAGCTCCTACAATGAGCAGTTCTTC. Translated: CASSLVYSGSSYNEQFF.

The chain employs TRBV7-9 and TRBJ2-7, with 7 nucleotides matching TRBD1. Germline CDR1 reads SEHNR; CDR2 reads FQNEAQ (reference sequence). CDR3 length equals 15 residues. V lost 5 bases to trimming and J lost 2 bases; unmatched junction nucleotides: 9. The CDR3 nucleotides read TGTGCCAGCAGCCCGTCCGGGACAGCTGCCTACGAGCAGTACTTC. It translates to CASSPSGTAAYEQYF.

The table lists this clone with a count of one. The V gene is TRBV6-5, the J gene TRBJ1-2; TRBD1 matches 8 bases. The ends lost 0 bases at V and 7 bases at J; junction bases unmatched: 10. CDR3 size: 16 residues. In germline, CDR1 is MNHEY, CDR2 SVGAGI. CDR3 coding DNA: TGTGCCAGCAGTTACTCGAGTGGACAGGGCTTGGGTGGCTACACCTTC. This codes for CASSYSSGQGLGGYTF.

The CDR3 sequence: CASSFGQGITEAFF. The CDR3 DNA reads TGTGCCAGCAGCTTCGGACAGGGGATAACCGAAGCTTTCTTT. The chain combines TRBV7-9 with TRBJ1-1; TRBD1 agrees at 9 bases. Germline V gene sequence: CDR1 SEHNR, CDR2 FQNEAQ (reference sequence). This CDR3 contains 14 residues. V was pared by 3 bases and J by 8 bases, with 7 bases of the junction left unmatched.

This clone turned up a few times. CDR3 amino acids: CASSQSGRPYEQYF. The CDR3 DNA reads as TGTGCCAGCAGCCAGAGCGGGAGGCCTTACGAGCAGTACTTC. This chain joins TRBV11-2 and TRBJ2-7; 9 bases agree with TRBD2. Germline values: CDR1 SGHAT, CDR2 FQNNGV. V was clipped by 5 bases and J by 4 bases; unmatched bases: 6. This CDR3 comprises 14 residues.

Only one count was recorded for this clone. This chain connects TRBV6-1 to TRBJ2-7; 8 bases are shared with TRBD1. The germline gives CDR1 MNHNS, CDR2 SASEGT. J was trimmed by 5 bases and V by 6 bases; bases with no gene match: 9. The CDR3 spans 14 residues. CDR3 in DNA: TGTGCCAGCAGGATTGACAGGGGAAGGGACGAGCAGTACTTC. Translated: CASRIDRGRDEQYF.

The V and J genes are TRBV5-5 and TRBJ2-4; D is unresolved. Germline assignment: CDR1 SGHKS and CDR2 YYEKEE (reference sequence). The CDR3 has 15 amino acids. Trimming removed 2 bases from V and 0 bases from J, with 9 bases in between. Here the CDR3 reads CASSLSRLAKNIQYF. The CDR3 DNA reads TGTGCCAGCAGCTTATCGCGCCTAGCCAAAAACATTCAGTACTTC.

The genes are TRBV28 and TRBJ2-5; perhaps TRBD2 as D (7 bases). Deletions cut 3 bases from V and 3 bases from J, with 14 bases between. CDR3 length equals 15 residues. Germline-derived CDR1 and CDR2 are MDHEN and SYDVKM. CDR3 amino acids: CASSFSGGGEETQYF. In nucleotides, the CDR3 is TGTGCCAGCAGTTTTAGCGGAGGGGGGGAAGAGACCCAGTACTTC.

The CDR3 here is CASSYWGGSDKNIQYF. CDR3 sequence (DNA): TGTGCCAGCAGTTACTGGGGCGGTAGTGACAAAAACATTCAGTACTTC. The chain combines TRBV6-6 with TRBJ2-4; TRBD1 might be the D (5 bases). This CDR3 comprises 16 residues. The V gene lost 1 base and the J gene lost 3 bases, with 13 bases spanning the gap. The germline V gene has CDR1 MNHNY and CDR2 SVGAGI (reference sequence).

The V and J genes are TRBV6-6 and TRBJ1-2, with 10 bases matching TRBD1. CDR3 length: 15 residues. CDR1 and CDR2 (germline): MNHNY, SVGAGI (reference sequence). V lost 5 bases and J lost 6; bases outside the gene matches: 9. This CDR3 reads CASSETRQGANGYTF. CDR3 DNA: TGTGCCAGCAGTGAGACGCGACAGGGGGCAAATGGCTACACCTTC.

This rearrangement joins TRBV15 to TRBJ1-1, with TRBD1 identical over 12 bases. Germline V CDR1 and CDR2: LNHNV, YYDKDF (reference sequence). Trimming removed 3 bases from V and 8 bases from J; junction bases left unmatched: 19. This CDR3 has 19 residues. DNA of the CDR3: TGTGCCACCAGCAGGATACCTCGTGCCGGGACAGGGGGCTATAAAGAAGCTTTCTTT. Protein sequence: CATSRIPRAGTGGYKEAFF.

The genes are TRBV11-3 and TRBJ2-6, with a weak D call TRBD2 (5 bases). Germline CDR1 reads SGHNT; CDR2 reads YENEEA. The CDR3 length is 15 residues. V lost 5 bases and J 2 bases, leaving 10 bases between the germline ends. CDR3 residues: CASSTTGAGANVLTF. The CDR3 nucleotides are TGTGCCAGCAGCACTACCGGGGCTGGGGCCAACGTCCTGACTTTC.

The chain couples TRBV5-1 to TRBJ2-3; TRBD1 aligns across 7 bases. The CDR3 is 15 amino acids. The germline CDR1 and CDR2 sequences are SGHRS and YFSETQ. V was pared by 4 bases and J by 0 bases, with 5 bases of the junction left unmatched. CDR3 protein: CASSRQGASTDTQYF. The CDR3, as DNA: TGCGCCAGCAGCCGACAGGGAGCTAGCACAGATACGCAGTATTTT.

J is TRBJ2-2 and V is TRBV28; TRBD2 is a possible D gene (5 bases). Deletions cut 3 bases from V and 6 bases from J, with 17 bases between. The CDR3 has 16 amino acids. Germline assignment: CDR1 MDHEN and CDR2 SYDVKM. Written as DNA, the CDR3 is TGTGCCAGCAGTTTCCGGGCTCCTGGGCGGGCCGGGGAGCTGTTTTTT. Protein: CASSFRAPGRAGELFF.

This clone has a single count. Here the CDR3 reads CASSFSTTPNYGYTF. CDR3 DNA: TGTGCCAGCAGCTTCAGTACTACGCCTAACTATGGCTACACCTTC. This chain connects TRBV7-9 to TRBJ1-2; D gene unclear. Trimming pared 3 bases from V and 0 bases from J, leaving 11 bases between. Germline loops: CDR1 SEHNR, CDR2 FQNEAQ (reference sequence). This CDR3 region has 15 residues.